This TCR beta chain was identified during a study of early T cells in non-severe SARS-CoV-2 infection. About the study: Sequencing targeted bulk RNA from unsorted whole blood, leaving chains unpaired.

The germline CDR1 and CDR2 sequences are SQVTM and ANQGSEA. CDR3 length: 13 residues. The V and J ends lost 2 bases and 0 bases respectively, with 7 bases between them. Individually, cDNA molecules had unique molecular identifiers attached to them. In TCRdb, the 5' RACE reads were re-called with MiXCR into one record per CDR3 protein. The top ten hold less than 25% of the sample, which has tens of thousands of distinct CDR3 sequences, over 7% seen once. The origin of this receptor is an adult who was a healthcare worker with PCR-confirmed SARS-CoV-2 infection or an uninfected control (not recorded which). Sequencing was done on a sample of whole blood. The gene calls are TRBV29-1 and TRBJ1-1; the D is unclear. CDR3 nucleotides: TGCAGCGTTGAAACACTCATGAACACTGAAGCTTTCTTT. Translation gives CSVETLMNTEAFF.